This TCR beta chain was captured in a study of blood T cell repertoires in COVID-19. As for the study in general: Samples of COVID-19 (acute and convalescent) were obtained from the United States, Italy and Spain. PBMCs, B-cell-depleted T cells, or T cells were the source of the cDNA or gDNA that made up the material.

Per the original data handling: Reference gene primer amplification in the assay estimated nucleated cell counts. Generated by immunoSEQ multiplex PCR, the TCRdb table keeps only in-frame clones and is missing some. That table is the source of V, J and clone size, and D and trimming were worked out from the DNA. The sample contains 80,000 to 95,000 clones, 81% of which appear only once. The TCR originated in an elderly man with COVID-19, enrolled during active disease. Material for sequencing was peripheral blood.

Here the CDR3 reads CSVVDPGGYTF. The DNA of the CDR3 is TGCAGCGTTGTAGACCCGGGTGGCTACACCTTC. The rearrangement joins TRBV29-1 to TRBJ1-2; D is unclear. The CDR3 has 11 amino acids. Trimming removed 4 bases from V and 7 bases from J, with 10 bases in between. The germline gives CDR1 SQVTM, CDR2 ANQGSEA.